This is a list of T cell receptor beta chains from one sample in a study of vaccination effects on CD4 cells after COVID-19. The method was immunoSEQ multiplex PCR; TCRdb's version includes in-frame clones alone and lacks a portion of them. The sample has approximately 60,000 clones; about 72% are singletons. Their cognate antigens are unknown. The sample consisted of CD4+ T cells from PBMCs cultured without peptide, taken before COVID-19 vaccination. These receptors were taken from a human donor who had a prior SARS-CoV-2 infection. Both conserved end residues are part of each CDR3. The order of the fields is CDR3 length, D gene, clone size, V gene, J gene, CDR3 protein, CDR3 DNA. A D gene is named only where the DNA matches it firmly. For some rows the clone size is stated as once, few or many, or as a class when expanded; others skip it.

len: 15
d_gene: .
abundance: .
v_gene: TRBV4-1
j_gene: TRBJ1-5
CDR3aa: CASSQFTGINQPQHF
CDR3nt: TGCGCCAGCAGCCAATTTACAGGGATCAATCAGCCCCAGCATTTT

len: 13
d_gene: .
abundance: .
v_gene: TRBV6-5
j_gene: TRBJ2-7
CDR3aa: CASSPGVHYEQYF
CDR3nt: TGTGCCAGCAGCCCAGGTGTTCACTACGAGCAGTACTTC

len: 14
d_gene: .
abundance: .
v_gene: TRBV2
j_gene: TRBJ2-7
CDR3aa: CASSAASYHYEQYF
CDR3nt: TGTGCCAGCAGTGCCGCCAGTTATCACTACGAGCAGTACTTC

len: 14
d_gene: TRBD1
abundance: .
v_gene: TRBV5-6
j_gene: TRBJ1-5
CDR3aa: CASSLRQGGQPQHF
CDR3nt: TGTGCCAGCAGCCTTCGACAGGGAGGGCAGCCCCAGCATTTT

len: 14
d_gene: .
abundance: few
v_gene: TRBV4-1
j_gene: TRBJ1-2
CDR3aa: CASSPGQLSYGYTF
CDR3nt: TGCGCCAGCAGCCCGGGACAATTAAGCTATGGCTACACCTTC

len: 13
d_gene: .
abundance: .
v_gene: TRBV2
j_gene: TRBJ1-3
CDR3aa: CASSASSGNTIYF
CDR3nt: TGTGCCAGCAGTGCCAGCTCTGGAAACACCATATATTTT

len: 16
d_gene: TRBD2
abundance: few
v_gene: TRBV6-1
j_gene: TRBJ2-7
CDR3aa: CASSVILSGRGSEQYF
CDR3nt: TGTGCCAGCAGTGTTATTTTATCGGGGAGGGGTTCCGAGCAGTACTTC

len: 14
d_gene: TRBD2
abundance: once
v_gene: TRBV9
j_gene: TRBJ2-5
CDR3aa: CASSVVAGEETQYF
CDR3nt: TGTGCCAGCAGCGTAGTAGCGGGGGAAGAGACCCAGTACTTC

len: 15
d_gene: .
abundance: .
v_gene: TRBV21-1
j_gene: TRBJ2-7
CDR3aa: CASSDKDRHSYEQYF
CDR3nt: TGTGCCAGCAGCGATAAAGACAGGCACTCCTACGAGCAGTACTTC

len: 14
d_gene: TRBD2
abundance: many
v_gene: TRBV7-2
j_gene: TRBJ2-7
CDR3aa: CASSLTKREVEQYF
CDR3nt: TGTGCCAGCAGCTTAACAAAGCGGGAGGTCGAGCAGTACTTC

len: 14
d_gene: TRBD1
abundance: few
v_gene: TRBV13
j_gene: TRBJ2-1
CDR3aa: CASSSGQGDNEQFF
CDR3nt: TGTGCCAGCAGCTCAGGACAGGGGGACAATGAGCAGTTCTTC

len: 12
d_gene: .
abundance: .
v_gene: TRBV9
j_gene: TRBJ1-5
CDR3aa: CASSVGNQPQHF
CDR3nt: TGTGCCAGCAGCGTAGGCAATCAGCCCCAGCATTTT

len: 13
d_gene: .
abundance: .
v_gene: TRBV19
j_gene: TRBJ2-5
CDR3aa: CASSIVTGETQYF
CDR3nt: TGTGCCAGTAGTATTGTGACGGGGGAGACCCAGTACTTC

len: 15
d_gene: .
abundance: .
v_gene: TRBV28
j_gene: TRBJ2-7
CDR3aa: CASSLGTPLSYEQYF
CDR3nt: TGTGCCAGCAGTTTGGGGACACCCCTCTCCTACGAGCAGTACTTC

len: 14
d_gene: .
abundance: .
v_gene: TRBV6-2/TRBV6-3
j_gene: TRBJ1-4
CDR3aa: CASSYEVRNEKLFF
CDR3nt: TGTGCCAGCAGTTACGAGGTCCGGAATGAAAAACTGTTTTTT

len: 14
d_gene: .
abundance: few
v_gene: TRBV9
j_gene: TRBJ1-2
CDR3aa: CASSVDLQPGGYTF
CDR3nt: TGTGCCAGCAGCGTAGATCTCCAGCCGGGGGGCTACACCTTC

len: 14
d_gene: .
abundance: few
v_gene: TRBV2
j_gene: TRBJ1-2
CDR3aa: CASSEARATTGYTF
CDR3nt: TGTGCCAGCAGTGAAGCGCGGGCGACCACTGGCTACACCTTC

len: 14
d_gene: .
abundance: .
v_gene: TRBV5-1
j_gene: TRBJ1-4
CDR3aa: CASSLALGNEKLFF
CDR3nt: TGCGCCAGCAGCTTGGCCCTGGGGAATGAAAAACTGTTTTTT

len: 17
d_gene: .
abundance: .
v_gene: TRBV4-2
j_gene: TRBJ2-3
CDR3aa: CASSRRSSTGEADTQYF
CDR3nt: TGTGCCAGCAGCCGTCGTTCTAGCACGGGAGAAGCAGATACGCAGTATTTT

len: 15
d_gene: TRBD2
abundance: .
v_gene: TRBV5-1
j_gene: TRBJ2-3
CDR3aa: CASSGLAGGSDTQYF
CDR3nt: TGCGCCAGCTCGGGACTAGCGGGGGGGTCGGATACGCAGTATTTT

len: 19
d_gene: TRBD2
abundance: .
v_gene: TRBV7-7
j_gene: TRBJ2-7
CDR3aa: CASSSPGLAGVPISYEQYF
CDR3nt: TGTGCTAGCAGCAGTCCGGGACTAGCGGGAGTTCCAATCTCCTACGAGCAGTACTTC

len: 13
d_gene: TRBD1
abundance: few
v_gene: TRBV7-9
j_gene: TRBJ2-5
CDR3aa: CASSSEGAETQYF
CDR3nt: TGTGCCAGCAGCTCCGAGGGGGCGGAGACCCAGTACTTC

len: 14
d_gene: .
abundance: .
v_gene: TRBV7-2
j_gene: TRBJ1-5
CDR3aa: CASSLSVRNQPQHF
CDR3nt: TGTGCCAGCAGCTTATCCGTTAGGAATCAGCCCCAGCATTTT

len: 14
d_gene: .
abundance: few
v_gene: TRBV7-9
j_gene: TRBJ1-1
CDR3aa: CASSLARASTEAFF
CDR3nt: TGTGCCAGCAGCTTAGCCAGGGCAAGCACTGAAGCTTTCTTT

len: 14
d_gene: .
abundance: .
v_gene: TRBV28
j_gene: TRBJ1-4
CDR3aa: CASSSAGTDEKLFF
CDR3nt: TGTGCCAGCAGTTCCGCCGGGACTGATGAAAAACTGTTTTTT

len: 14
d_gene: .
abundance: .
v_gene: TRBV5-1
j_gene: TRBJ2-5
CDR3aa: CASSPWGGGETQYF
CDR3nt: TGCGCCAGCAGCCCCTGGGGAGGGGGAGAGACCCAGTACTTC

len: 15
d_gene: .
abundance: .
v_gene: TRBV10-3
j_gene: TRBJ1-2
CDR3aa: CATTTPKRGYYGYTF
CDR3nt: TGTGCCACTACCACACCCAAGAGGGGTTACTATGGCTACACCTTC

len: 14
d_gene: .
abundance: .
v_gene: TRBV7-2
j_gene: TRBJ1-2
CDR3aa: CASSWRRVEDGYTF
CDR3nt: TGTGCCAGCAGCTGGCGCAGGGTAGAGGATGGCTACACCTTC

len: 14
d_gene: TRBD2
abundance: .
v_gene: TRBV3-1/TRBV3-2
j_gene: TRBJ2-3
CDR3aa: CASGRLAGSDTQYF
CDR3nt: TGTGCCAGCGGGAGGCTAGCGGGGTCAGATACGCAGTATTTT

len: 14
d_gene: .
abundance: once
v_gene: TRBV12-5
j_gene: TRBJ2-3
CDR3aa: CASRLVTPTDTQYF
CDR3nt: TGTGCTAGTCGACTAGTAACCCCCACAGATACGCAGTATTTT

len: 15
d_gene: TRBD2
abundance: .
v_gene: TRBV4-1
j_gene: TRBJ2-7
CDR3aa: CASSQEMAGGPEQYF
CDR3nt: TGCGCCAGCAGCCAAGAAATGGCGGGAGGGCCCGAGCAGTACTTC

len: 13
d_gene: .
abundance: .
v_gene: TRBV3-1/TRBV3-2
j_gene: TRBJ2-5
CDR3aa: CASSHRTQETQYF
CDR3nt: TGTGCCAGCAGTCACAGGACCCAAGAGACCCAGTACTTC

len: 11
d_gene: .
abundance: .
v_gene: TRBV20-1
j_gene: TRBJ1-1
CDR3aa: CSARRETEAFF
CDR3nt: TGCAGTGCTAGACGCGAGACTGAAGCTTTCTTT

len: 12
d_gene: .
abundance: .
v_gene: TRBV30
j_gene: TRBJ2-2
CDR3aa: CAWSVRGGELFF
CDR3nt: TGTGCCTGGAGTGTCAGGGGTGGGGAGCTGTTTTTT

len: 15
d_gene: .
abundance: .
v_gene: TRBV10-1
j_gene: TRBJ1-2
CDR3aa: CASSTNLRGPYGYTF
CDR3nt: TGCGCCAGCAGTACCAACTTACGGGGACCCTATGGCTACACCTTC

len: 15
d_gene: .
abundance: .
v_gene: TRBV6-5
j_gene: TRBJ1-2
CDR3aa: CASRQNILANYGYTF
CDR3nt: TGTGCCAGCAGGCAAAACATTTTAGCTAACTATGGCTACACCTTC

len: 16
d_gene: .
abundance: .
v_gene: TRBV11-3
j_gene: TRBJ2-2
CDR3aa: CASSGRTGVWTGELFF
CDR3nt: TGTGCCAGCAGCGGAAGGACGGGCGTTTGGACCGGGGAGCTGTTTTTT

len: 15
d_gene: TRBD2
abundance: once
v_gene: TRBV2
j_gene: TRBJ2-3
CDR3aa: CASGGGAGRGDTQYF
CDR3nt: TGTGCCAGCGGCGGGGGGGCCGGGCGTGGAGATACGCAGTATTTT

len: 13
d_gene: .
abundance: .
v_gene: TRBV6-4
j_gene: TRBJ2-3
CDR3aa: CASSSGGPDTQYF
CDR3nt: TGTGCCAGCAGTTCCGGGGGACCAGATACGCAGTATTTT

len: 14
d_gene: .
abundance: .
v_gene: TRBV18
j_gene: TRBJ1-2
CDR3aa: CASSPTIGVYGYTF
CDR3nt: TGTGCCAGCTCACCAACCATCGGCGTCTATGGCTACACCTTC

len: 16
d_gene: TRBD1
abundance: .
v_gene: TRBV11-2
j_gene: TRBJ2-7
CDR3aa: CASSLSLGTAAYEQYF
CDR3nt: TGTGCCAGCAGCTTATCCCTTGGGACAGCAGCCTACGAGCAGTACTTC

len: 14
d_gene: .
abundance: .
v_gene: TRBV6-2/TRBV6-3
j_gene: TRBJ2-7
CDR3aa: CASSLGTSSYEQYF
CDR3nt: TGTGCCAGCAGTTTAGGGACATCCTCCTACGAGCAGTACTTC

len: 14
d_gene: TRBD1
abundance: .
v_gene: TRBV19
j_gene: TRBJ1-2
CDR3aa: CASSIQTTGVGYTF
CDR3nt: TGTGCCAGTAGTATCCAGACGACAGGGGTTGGCTACACCTTC